These 21 T cell receptor beta chains were sequenced from one sample in a study of T cells after yellow fever vaccination. Via MiXCR, TCRdb re-called the 5' RACE reads, giving one row per CDR3 protein. The sample includes 300,000 or so distinct CDR3 sequences, about 6.6% seen only once; the top ten take 15% to 20%. The material was PBMCs, obtained about 41 days after the first yellow fever vaccination. These receptors were collected from a young man who received the YFV17D yellow fever vaccine.

This clonotype has a handful of counts. This chain uses TRBV20-1 with TRBJ1-1, with 7 bases identical to TRBD1. J lost 1 base, V lost 3 bases, and 5 bases had no gene match. CDR3 length: 14 amino acids. CDR1 is DFQATT, CDR2 SNEGSKA, per germline (reference sequence). CDR3 residues: CSARSGGGNTEAFF. The CDR3 coding sequence is TGCAGTGCTAGGTCAGGGGGAGGGAACACTGAAGCTTTCTTT.

V usage is TRBV10-3 and J usage is TRBJ2-7; 8 bases agree with TRBD2. After removal of 6 bases from V and 0 bases from J, the junction contained 7 bases not matched to a gene. Germline CDR1 is ENHRY and CDR2 is SYGVKD. The CDR3 length is 15 residues. CDR3 sequence reads: CAIRGSGIFSYEQYF. CDR3 nucleotides: TGTGCCATCAGGGGTAGCGGGATTTTCTCCTACGAGCAGTACTTC.

This chain connects TRBV6-5 to TRBJ2-2; D remains ambiguous. Germline V gene lookup returns CDR1 MNHEY and CDR2 SVGAGI. The CDR3 totals 12 residues. Deletions cut 4 bases from V and 6 bases from J, with 6 bases between. The CDR3 DNA sequence: TGTGCCAGCAGTTCCGTGCCCGGGGAGCTGTTTTTT. Amino acid sequence: CASSSVPGELFF.

The chain has TRBV19 and TRBJ2-2, with D unclear. Between the trimmed V and J ends, which lost 3 bases and 8 bases, there was a span of 19 bases. The CDR3 is made up of 16 amino acids. Germline CDR1 and CDR2: LNHDA and SQIVND (reference sequence). CDR3 coding DNA: TGTGCCAGTAGTATTTTGTACAGCGCCTCGAGTGGGGAGCTGTTTTTT. This encodes CASSILYSASSGELFF. The entire variable domain, with the rest obtained from reference TRBV19 and TRBJ2-2, is as follows: DGGITQSPKYLFRKEGQNVTLSCEQNLNHDAMYWYRQDPGQGLRLIYYSQIVNDFQKGDIAEGYSVSREKKESFPLTVTSAQKNPTAFYLCASSILYSASSGELFFGEGSRLTVL.

This clonotype was detected a few times. The chain combines TRBV5-4 with TRBJ1-1; 10 bases are shared with TRBD1. The V and J ends lost 4 bases and 10 bases, in that order; junction bases with no gene match: 16. The germline V gene has CDR1 SGHNT and CDR2 YYREEE (reference sequence). The CDR3 extends over 16 amino acids. This CDR3 reads CASSTAGQGIIVGAFF. In nucleotides, the CDR3 is TGTGCCAGCAGCACCGCGGGACAGGGGATAATAGTTGGAGCTTTCTTT.

This clonotype has a handful of counts. This chain uses TRBV7-2 with TRBJ1-5; 10 bases fit TRBD1. The germline CDR1 and CDR2 sequences are SGHTA and FQGNSA. The CDR3 spans 15 residues. J gave up 6 bases and V 5 bases, and 7 bases lay outside the gene matches. The CDR3 bases are TGTGCCAGCAGCGTCTCCGGGACAGGGGCTCAGCCCCAGCATTTT. Amino acids: CASSVSGTGAQPQHF. The whole variable domain, remainder taken from reference TRBV7-2 and TRBJ1-5, is GAGVSQSPSNKVTEKGKDVELRCDPISGHTALYWYRQSLGQGLEFLIYFQGNSAPDKSGLPSDRFSAERTGGSVSTLTIQRTQQEDSAVYLCASSVSGTGAQPQHFGDGTRLSIL.

This clonotype has a handful of counts. The rearrangement uses TRBV21-1 and TRBJ2-3. TRBV21-1 is a known pseudogene. This CDR3 region has 15 residues. This CDR3 reads CASSIGDTSTDTQYF. As DNA, the CDR3 is TGTGCCAGCAGCATAGGAGACACCAGCACAGATACGCAGTATTTT.

As for this clonotype: One junction end does not reproduce the germline sequence, and a read error may be involved. The V gene is TRBV7-2, the J gene TRBJ2-1; 9 positions match TRBD1. CDR1 and CDR2 from the germline V gene are SGHTA and FQGNSA. The CDR3 length is 14 residues. CDR3 in amino acids: CASSSGTGYTEQFF. DNA for the CDR3: TGTGCCAGCAGCTCCGGGACAGGGTACACTGAGCAGTTCTTC.

This sequence joins TRBV12-3 or TRBV12-4 and TRBJ2-1, with 10 nucleotides matching TRBD1. There are 15 residues in the CDR3. V was pared by 2 bases and J by 3 bases, with 1 base of the junction left unmatched. The CDR3 loop is CASSLRDRGYNEQFF. CDR3 nucleotide sequence: TGTGCCAGCAGTTTAAGGGACAGGGGCTACAATGAGCAGTTCTTC.

The V gene is TRBV12-3 or TRBV12-4, the J gene TRBJ1-2; a weak D match, TRBD1 (6 bases). V was pared by 6 bases and J by 4 bases, with 15 bases between. This CDR3 spans 14 amino acids. DNA for the CDR3: TGTGCCAGCAGCCCCCGGGGGGCTTTCTATGGCTACACCTTC. The encoded protein is CASSPRGAFYGYTF.

The chain is built from TRBV5-4 and TRBJ1-1; maybe TRBD1 (5 bases). The germline V gene has CDR1 SGHNT and CDR2 YYREEE (reference sequence). V was shortened by 4 bases and J by 1 base, with 11 bases between the two germline ends. The CDR3 runs 14 residues. The CDR3 DNA is TGTGCCAGCAGCGGGGACTGCCCGAACACTGAAGCTTTCTTT. Its translation: CASSGDCPNTEAFF. The complete variable domain, with remaining parts taken from reference TRBV5-4 and TRBJ1-1, reads ETGVTQSPTHLIKTRGQQVTLRCSSQSGHNTVSWYQQALGQGPQFIFQYYREEENGRGNFPPRFSGLQFPNYSSELNVNALELDDSALYLCASSGDCPNTEAFFGQGTRLTVV.

This clonotype was observed a few times. The chain has TRBV20-1 and TRBJ2-5, with 10 bases fitting TRBD2. The CDR3 runs 14 residues. Germline V gene data show CDR1 as DFQATT and CDR2 as SNEGSKA (reference sequence). J lost 7 bases, V lost 5 bases, and 10 bases had no gene match. DNA for the CDR3: TGCAGTGCTTTGTCTAGCGGGGGCCCGGGGACCCAGTACTTC. Amino acid sequence: CSALSSGGPGTQYF.

This clonotype turned up a few times. This chain links TRBV9 with TRBJ1-1; maybe TRBD1 (5 bases). Trimming removed 0 bases at V and 4 bases at J, with 13 bases between. Germline values: CDR1 SGDLS, CDR2 YYNGEE. The CDR3 covers 15 residues. CDR3 in DNA: TGTGCCAGCAGCGTAGGGGGGTCTTTTCTCACTGAAGCTTTCTTT. It specifies CASSVGGSFLTEAFF.

This clonotype was counted between two and nine times. J is TRBJ1-2 and V is TRBV4-3, with a tentative D call TRBD1 (6 bases). The germline gives CDR1 LGHNA, CDR2 YSLEER. This CDR3 comprises 13 residues. Trimming cost V 3 bases and J 8 bases, with 13 bases left between them. This chain's CDR3 is CASSQGGGEGYTF. The CDR3 DNA sequence: TGCGCCAGCAGCCAGGGAGGGGGAGAAGGCTACACCTTC.

This clonotype has more than one count but fewer than ten. The chain carries TRBV4-2 and TRBJ2-5, with D perhaps matching TRBD2 (6 bases). Germline assignment: CDR1 LGHNA and CDR2 YNFKEQ. Trimming shortened V by 4 bases and J by 0 bases, and 18 bases separated the two germline ends. This CDR3 comprises 17 residues. The CDR3 DNA follows: TGTGCCAGCAGCCCTCGCGGGGCGGCGGCTGACCAAGAGACCCAGTACTTC. Translating gives CASSPRGAAADQETQYF.

This clonotype was recorded at least ten times. V is TRBV28 and J is TRBJ2-6; no definite D call. CDR1 is MDHEN, CDR2 SYDVKM, per germline. The CDR3 covers 15 residues. Between the trimmed V and J ends, which lost 5 bases and 0 bases, there was a span of 8 bases. The chain's CDR3 is CASSPHASGANVLTF. The DNA for the CDR3 is TGTGCCAGCAGTCCCCACGCCTCTGGGGCCAACGTCCTGACTTTC.

This chain connects TRBV11-2 to TRBJ2-7; D might be TRBD1 or TRBD2, each matching 5 bases. The germline V gene has CDR1 SGHAT and CDR2 FQNNGV. Trimming cost V 7 bases and J 2 bases, with 21 bases left between them. The CDR3 runs to 16 residues. CDR3 amino acids: CASIVIVRDATYEQYV. The CDR3 nucleotides are TGTGCCAGCATCGTTATAGTCCGGGACGCGACCTACGAGCAGTACGTC.

This clonotype was counted only a few times. The rearrangement links TRBV7-2 to TRBJ1-5; TRBD1 matches 7 bases. The germline V gene encodes CDR1 SGHTA and CDR2 FQGNSA. Trimming took 6 bases from V and 5 from J; bases not matched to a gene: 10. The CDR3 is made up of 15 amino acids. This chain's CDR3 is CASSQDRASHQPQHF. CDR3 nucleotides: TGTGCCAGCAGTCAAGACAGGGCCTCCCATCAGCCCCAGCATTTT.

CDR3 nucleotide sequence: TGTGCCAGCAGAGAGCGGGGGGGCAACAATGAGCAGTTCTTC. It codes for CASRERGGNNEQFF. The rearrangement joins TRBV6-1 to TRBJ2-1, with 10 bases fitting TRBD2. Per the germline V gene, CDR1 is MNHNS and CDR2 is SASEGT. The CDR3 length is 14 residues. The J segment lost 5 bases and the V segment lost 6 bases, leaving 4 bases of the junction unmatched.

This clonotype was detected many times. The chain combines TRBV27 with TRBJ2-3; D not certain. This CDR3 contains 12 residues. Germline-derived CDR1 and CDR2 are MNHEY and SMNVEV (reference sequence). The V gene lost 6 bases and the J gene lost 6 bases, with 10 bases spanning the gap. CDR3 DNA sequence: TGTGCCAGCAGGCCCCGTTTGGATACGCAGTATTTT. Its translation is CASRPRLDTQYF.

This clonotype was detected many times. J is TRBJ1-1 and V is TRBV27; D may be TRBD1 (5 bases). Germline loops: CDR1 MNHEY, CDR2 SMNVEV (reference sequence). The CDR3 consists of 16 residues. V lost 4 bases, J lost 5 bases, and 20 bases lay in between. CDR3 sequence (DNA): TGTGCCAGCAGTTCGGCAGGGAACGGGCTGAGGACTGAAGCTTTCTTT. It codes for CASSSAGNGLRTEAFF.